This note documents a single T cell receptor beta chain sequence. The record originates from a study of blood T cell repertoires in COVID-19. The germline CDR1 and CDR2 sequences are SEHNR and FQNEAQ (reference sequence). V shed 7 bases, J shed 7 bases, and the junction held 15 bases outside the gene matches. The CDR3 length is 16 residues. Study processing details: Reference gene primer amplification gave estimated nucleated cell counts. Sequenced by immunoSEQ multiplex PCR; TCRdb stores in-frame clones only, minus some. The V and J calls and clone size are taken from that table; D and trimming were inferred from the DNA. The data hold under 150,000 clones, with under 85% observed a single time.

The sequenced material came from peripheral blood. This clonotype was obtained from a man aged 50-60 years with active or convalescent COVID-19. The rearrangement uses TRBV7-9 and TRBJ1-4, with 7 positions matching TRBD1. CDR3 residues: CASTYLTGLMGEKLFF. The CDR3 DNA sequence: TGTGCCAGCACCTACTTGACAGGGTTGATGGGTGAAAAACTGTTTTTT. The entire variable domain, with the rest obtained from reference TRBV7-9 and TRBJ1-4, is as follows: DTGVSQNPRHKITKRGQNVTFRCDPISEHNRLYWYRQTLGQGPEFLTYFQNEAQLEKSRLLSDRFSAERPKGSFSTLEIQRTEQGDSAMYLCASTYLTGLMGEKLFFGSGTQLSVL.